This T cell receptor beta chain was identified during a study of CD8+CD57+ T cells in acquired aplastic anemia. Study-wide context: CD4+ reads averaged approximately 9.9 million in healthy donors. Points from the study as a whole: Patients did not significantly differ from controls in CD8+ Simpson's diversity. Patients and controls were found to share roughly 31 CD8+ CDR3 sequences.

To note about this clonotype: Antigen specificity is unknown. A junction boundary mismatches the germline segment, possibly from a read error.

Germline V gene data show CDR1 as SNHLY and CDR2 as FYNNEI. The CDR3 is 15 residues long. Genomic DNA, the template, was used for profiling of the TCR beta VDJ and CDR3. MiXCR, applied by TCRdb to the reads, yields one record per CDR3 protein. The repertoire holds 400,000 to 450,000 distinct CDR3 sequences, about two thirds seen once, with around 4% in the top ten. Material: sorted CD4+, CD8+, or CD8+CD57+ T cells (not recorded which) from PBMCs. The chain combines TRBV2 with TRBJ1-5; tentatively, D is TRBD1 (6 bases). This TCR came from a human donor in good health, serving as a control. In DNA, the CDR3 is TGTGCCAGCAGCAATACGACAGGCCCTGGCCAGCCCGAGCATTTT. It translates to CASSNTTGPGQPEHF.